The sequence of this T cell receptor (beta chain) was determined in a study of T cells in Graves' hyperthyroidism and ophthalmopathy. Regarding the study as a whole: Clonotypes that were expanded in thyroid above 0.001 mostly appeared in blood too.

The CDR3 contains 15 residues. CDR1 and CDR2 from the germline V gene are MGHRA and YSYEKL. Trimming took 4 bases from V and 2 from J; bases not matched to a gene: 7. The CDR3 regions of TCR beta were amplified from RNA transcripts. HTBI primers were the set used in a first-round RT-PCR of the TCR CDR3. Via MiXCR, TCRdb re-called the multiplex PCR reads, giving one row per CDR3 protein. The data contain fewer than 800,000 distinct CDR3 sequences, approximately 16% of them seen just once; the ten biggest clones take up approximately 8%. It was considered stable Graves' hyperthyroidism when ophthalmopathy did not progress within 18 months. Patients aged 18 to 65 with hyperthyroidism were newly diagnosed, with duration under 2 months. Using approximately 10 ml of fresh peripheral blood, PBMCs were prepared. Worth noting for this clonotype: Its antigen remains unknown.

V usage is TRBV4-1 and J usage is TRBJ2-7, with TRBD1 matching 8 bases. This clonotype originated in a man aged 18 to 30 with Graves' hyperthyroidism. Sequencing was carried out using blood. Here the CDR3 DNA reads TGCGCCAGCAGCCCTGGACAGGGATTAGCCTACGAGCAGTACTTC. Translation gives CASSPGQGLAYEQYF.